These 27 T cell receptor beta chains were all obtained from the same sample, sequenced in a study of blood T cell repertoires in COVID-19. Sequencing was performed with immunoSEQ multiplex PCR; in TCRdb, only in-frame clones are kept and a portion is missing. In the table there are approximately 150,000 clones, 80% to 90% of which are singletons. The sample taken for sequencing was peripheral blood. These receptors were taken from a human donor with acute or convalescent COVID-19. The donor label of this sample is uncertain.

This rearrangement joins TRBV4-3 to TRBJ1-3; 10 bases are a match to TRBD1. CDR1 is LGHNA, CDR2 YSLEER, per germline. This CDR3 is 15 amino acids long. V was pared by 6 bases and J by 2 bases, with 4 bases of the junction left unmatched. The CDR3 DNA follows: TGCGCCAGCAGGTACGACAGGGGGCCTGGAAACACCATATATTTT. This translates into CASRYDRGPGNTIYF.

This clone has a single count. The chain links TRBV7-2 to TRBJ2-3, with TRBD2 matching over 8 bases. The V segment lost 1 base and the J segment 8 bases; nucleotides outside the gene matches: 5. CDR1 is SGHTA, CDR2 FQGNSA, per germline. The CDR3 extends over 14 amino acids. The CDR3 spells CASSLELAGRTQYF. CDR3 coding DNA: TGTGCCAGCAGCTTAGAGCTAGCGGGTCGTACGCAGTATTTT.

The chain is built from TRBV4-1 and TRBJ1-5, with D tentatively TRBD1 (5 bases). The length of the CDR3 is 21 residues. Germline V gene data show CDR1 as MGHRA and CDR2 as YSYEKL. V lost 0 bases and J 6 bases, leaving 30 bases between the germline ends. In nucleotides, the CDR3 is TGCGCCAGCAGCCAAGAGTTTTTTGCGGTGAAGGTTAAAGGGGAGGGTCAGCCCCAGCATTTT. Translating it yields CASSQEFFAVKVKGEGQPQHF.

This chain joins TRBV19 and TRBJ1-2, with 7 bases aligning to TRBD1. The CDR3 extends over 17 amino acids. V dropped 4 bases and J dropped 5; count of bases not matched to a gene: 16. The V gene's germline CDR1 is LNHDA and CDR2 SQIVND (reference sequence). The CDR3 DNA reads TGTGCCAGTAGTACCGAGATATGGACAGGACAAATTTATGGCTACACCTTC. Protein product: CASSTEIWTGQIYGYTF.

The chain is built from TRBV7-9 and TRBJ1-6; no clear D. Per germline, CDR1 SEHNR and CDR2 FQNEAQ (reference sequence). This CDR3 region has 13 residues. V was trimmed by 5 bases and J by 8 bases, leaving 10 bases between them. DNA of the CDR3: TGTGCCAGCAGCCCCTCCCGGGATTCACCCCTCCACTTT. Its translation is CASSPSRDSPLHF.

V is TRBV24-1 and J is TRBJ1-5; unclear D gene. Looked up from germline, CDR1 is KGHDR and CDR2 is SFDVKD. V lost 3 bases, J lost 0 bases, and 5 bases lay in between. This CDR3 comprises 14 residues. The CDR3 nucleotides read TGTGCCACCAGTGATCGTCGTAGCAATCAGCCCCAGCATTTT. Translating gives CATSDRRSNQPQHF.

This clone was recorded a few times. The chain is built from TRBV6-5 and TRBJ1-1, with D perhaps matching TRBD1 (5 bases). Germline CDR1 MNHEY, CDR2 SVGAGI. Trimming cost V 4 bases and J 1 base, with 7 bases left between them. CDR3 length: 13 residues. CDR3 in DNA: TGTGCCAGCAGTTCCACAGGGAACACTGAAGCTTTCTTT. Amino acids: CASSSTGNTEAFF.

The rearrangement joins TRBV6-2 or TRBV6-3 to TRBJ1-2; 11 bases are shared with TRBD1. The CDR3 has 15 residues. CDR1 and CDR2 from the germline V gene are MNHEY and SVGEGT. The V gene end was trimmed by 6 bases and the J gene end by 4 bases; junction bases not matched to a gene: 7. CDR3 bases: TGTGCCAGCAGCCAAGGCGGGACAGGGGGCTATGGCTACACCTTC. Its protein is CASSQGGTGGYGYTF.

The chain's CDR3 is CASSFRETQYF. CDR3 coding DNA: TGTGCCAGCAGCTTCCGGGAGACCCAGTACTTC. The chain recombines TRBV7-2 with TRBJ2-5; no clear D. Trimming pared 3 bases from V and 5 bases from J, leaving 4 bases between. The CDR3 runs 11 residues. In germline, CDR1 is SGHTA, CDR2 FQGNSA.

The rearrangement joins TRBV10-3 to TRBJ1-5; no reliable D call. The CDR3 is made up of 14 amino acids. The germline gives CDR1 ENHRY, CDR2 SYGVKD. V shed 2 bases and J shed 0 bases, with 5 bases lying between them. The CDR3 sequence: CAISEDFSNQPQHF. CDR3 DNA: TGTGCCATCAGTGAGGACTTTAGCAATCAGCCCCAGCATTTT.

CDR3 nucleotides: TGCGCCAGCAGCTTGGGCGGGACAGGGCCTGGTGGCTACACCTTC. Translated, it gives CASSLGGTGPGGYTF. The chain carries TRBV5-1 and TRBJ1-2; 9 nucleotides align to TRBD1. The ends lost 0 bases at V and 7 bases at J; junction bases unmatched: 7. This CDR3 is built from 15 residues. Germline CDR1 and CDR2: SGHRS and YFSETQ.

V gene TRBV5-1 combines with J gene TRBJ2-7, with 11 nucleotides matching TRBD2. The CDR3 length is 15 residues. The J segment lost 3 bases and the V segment lost 3 bases, leaving 5 bases of the junction unmatched. CDR1 is SGHRS and CDR2 is YFSETQ in the germline V gene. In DNA form, the CDR3 reads TGCGCCAGCAGCTCGTTAGCGGGGGGGGACTACGAGCAGTACTTC. The encoded protein is CASSSLAGGDYEQYF.

V usage is TRBV5-1 and J usage is TRBJ2-2, with D unclear. CDR1 and CDR2 (germline): SGHRS, YFSETQ. This CDR3 contains 13 residues. The V gene lost 2 bases and the J gene lost 3 bases, with 5 bases spanning the gap. The CDR3 protein is CASSLQHTGELFF. CDR3 bases: TGCGCCAGCAGCTTACAACACACCGGGGAGCTGTTTTTT.

This clone showed up many times. The J gene is TRBJ1-1, the V gene TRBV3-1 (or the pseudogene TRBV3-2); 10 nucleotides agree with TRBD1. This CDR3 has 14 amino acids. CDR1 is LGHDT, CDR2 YNNKEL, per germline (reference sequence). Losses at the gene ends were 9 bases for V and 9 bases for J; bases not matched to a gene: 13. The CDR3, as DNA: TGTGCCAGGCTCCCGGGACAGGGGTTTCTTAAAGCTTTCTTT. Translated: CARLPGQGFLKAFF.

Here the CDR3 reads CAWSDRGSYTF. The CDR3 DNA sequence: TGTGCCTGGAGTGACAGGGGTAGCTACACCTTC. The chain is built from TRBV30 and TRBJ1-2; the match to TRBD1 covers 7 bases. Germline loops: CDR1 GTSNPN, CDR2 SVGIG (reference sequence). CDR3 size: 11 residues. The V segment lost 1 base and the J segment 9 bases; nucleotides outside the gene matches: 2.

The J gene is TRBJ1-2, the V gene TRBV29-1, with a tentative D call TRBD1 (5 bases). Germline lookup yields CDR1 SQVTM and CDR2 ANQGSEA. Trimming removed 7 bases at V and 8 bases at J, with 17 bases between. This CDR3 spans 12 amino acids. CDR3 DNA: TGCAGCGCCCCGACTGCGGGGGACGGCTACACCTTC. As protein: CSAPTAGDGYTF. The variable domain in full, with the rest retrieved from reference TRBV29-1 and TRBJ1-2, is SAVISQKPSRDICQRGTSLTIQCQVDSQVTMMFWYRQQPGQSLTLIATANQGSEATYESGFVIDKFPISRPNLTFSTLTVSNMSPEDSSIYLCSAPTAGDGYTFGSGTRLTVV.

This clone showed up just a few times. The V gene is TRBV19, the J gene TRBJ1-5; possibly TRBD1 for D (5 bases). Trimming took 6 bases from V and 9 from J, leaving 15 bases between them. The germline V gene encodes CDR1 LNHDA and CDR2 SQIVND (reference sequence). This CDR3 comprises 13 residues. CDR3 protein: CASSGQGNGPQHF. In nucleotides, the CDR3 is TGTGCCAGTAGCGGGCAGGGTAATGGGCCCCAGCATTTT.

The gene calls are TRBV6-4 and TRBJ2-2; TRBD1 is a possible D gene (5 bases). The germline CDR1 and CDR2 sequences are MRHNA and SNTAGT. The CDR3 sequence is 14 residues long. Trimming pared 5 bases from V and 3 bases from J, leaving 10 bases between. CDR3 in amino acids: CASSTQGDTGELFF. CDR3 sequence (DNA): TGTGCCAGCAGTACCCAGGGCGACACCGGGGAGCTGTTTTTT.

The chain recombines TRBV5-1 with TRBJ2-6; D is unclear. This CDR3 has 14 amino acids. Deletions cut 5 bases from V and 1 base from J, with 7 bases between. Per the germline V gene, CDR1 is SGHRS and CDR2 is YFSETQ. The DNA of the CDR3 is TGCGCCAGCAGTTACAGTTCTGGGGCCAACGTCCTGACTTTC. Its translation: CASSYSSGANVLTF.

J is TRBJ1-4 and V is TRBV28, with D tentatively TRBD1 (5 bases). Trimming left V 3 bases short and J 0 bases short, with 8 bases between. This CDR3 is 15 amino acids long. The germline CDR1 and CDR2 sequences are MDHEN and SYDVKM. The CDR3 DNA sequence: TGTGCCAGCAGTTTTCCGGGGGCAACTAATGAAAAACTGTTTTTT. Translated: CASSFPGATNEKLFF.

CDR3 DNA: TGTGCCAGTAGTACTCGGGACAGGGTTTACACTGAAGCTTTCTTT. Its protein product is CASSTRDRVYTEAFF. The chain joins TRBV19 to TRBJ1-1; 9 nucleotides match TRBD1. The CDR3 length is 15 residues. V trimming: 4 bases; J trimming: 3 bases; junction bases outside the gene matches: 6. CDR1 LNHDA and CDR2 SQIVND come from the germline V gene (reference sequence).

This chain links TRBV7-6 with TRBJ1-1; D remains unclear. The CDR3 covers 13 residues. Germline lookup yields CDR1 SGHVS and CDR2 FNYEAQ. Deletions cut 3 bases from V and 6 bases from J, with 11 bases between. This CDR3 is CASSLGSLAEAFF. The CDR3, as DNA: TGTGCCAGCAGCTTGGGCTCCCTGGCTGAAGCTTTCTTT.

The chain has TRBV5-1 and TRBJ1-3; D is uncertain. The CDR3 has 15 amino acids. Germline V gene sequence: CDR1 SGHRS, CDR2 YFSETQ. V gave up 4 bases and J gave up 3 bases, with 14 bases separating them. CDR3 in DNA: TGCGCCAGCAGCGGAGCTTATGGTAGTGGAAACACCATATATTTT. Translating gives CASSGAYGSGNTIYF.

This chain links TRBV13 with TRBJ1-3; possible D gene TRBD1, 6 bases. The V gene lost 4 bases and the J gene lost 0 bases, with 19 bases spanning the gap. CDR3 size: 18 residues. Germline V gene lookup returns CDR1 PRHDT and CDR2 FYEKMQ (reference sequence). CDR3 bases: TGTGCCAGCAGCTCCACCCGACAGGCCTTGAGCTCTGGAAACACCATATATTTT. This sequence encodes CASSSTRQALSSGNTIYF. The full variable domain, with the rest looked up from reference TRBV13 and TRBJ1-3, is AAGVIQSPRHLIKEKRETATLKCYPIPRHDTVYWYQQGPGQDPQFLISFYEKMQSDKGSIPDRFSAQQFSDYHSELNMSSLELGDSALYFCASSSTRQALSSGNTIYFGEGSWLTVV.

CDR3 sequence (DNA): TGTGCCAGCAGCTTACGAGTAGCGGGAGGGCAGGATACGCAGTATTTT. Translating gives CASSLRVAGGQDTQYF. The rearrangement joins TRBV7-2 to TRBJ2-3, with 11 nucleotides matching TRBD2. V shed 2 bases, J shed 6 bases, and the junction held 7 bases outside the gene matches. The CDR3 length is 16 residues. Per germline, CDR1 SGHTA and CDR2 FQGNSA.

The chain recombines TRBV3-1 (or the pseudogene TRBV3-2) with TRBJ1-2; the match to TRBD1 covers 7 bases. There are 16 residues in the CDR3. The ends lost 1 base at V and 2 bases at J; junction bases unmatched: 7. Germline CDR1 is LGHDT and CDR2 is YNNKEL (reference sequence). CDR3 loop: CASSQVRGQANYGYTF. CDR3 coding DNA: TGTGCCAGCAGCCAAGTTCGTGGACAGGCCAACTATGGCTACACCTTC.

The V and J genes are TRBV7-6 and TRBJ2-3, with TRBD2 matching over 7 bases. Looked up from germline, CDR1 is SGHVS and CDR2 is FNYEAQ. The J segment lost 0 bases and the V segment lost 1 base, leaving 4 bases of the junction unmatched. This CDR3 contains 16 residues. CDR3 nucleotide sequence: TGTGCCAGCAGCTTAGTTCGAGCGGGAAGCACAGATACGCAGTATTTT. Amino acids: CASSLVRAGSTDTQYF.